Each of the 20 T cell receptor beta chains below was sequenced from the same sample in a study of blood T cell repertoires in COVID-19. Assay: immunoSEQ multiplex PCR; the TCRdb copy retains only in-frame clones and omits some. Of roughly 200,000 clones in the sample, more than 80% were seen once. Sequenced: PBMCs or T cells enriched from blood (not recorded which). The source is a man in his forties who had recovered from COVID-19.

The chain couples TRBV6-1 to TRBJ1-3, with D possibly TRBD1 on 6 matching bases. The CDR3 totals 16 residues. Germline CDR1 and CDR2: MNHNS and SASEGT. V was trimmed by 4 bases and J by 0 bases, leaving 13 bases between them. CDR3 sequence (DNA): TGTGCCAGCAGTGGTTCCCCGGGACACTCTGGAAACACCATATATTTT. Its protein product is CASSGSPGHSGNTIYF.

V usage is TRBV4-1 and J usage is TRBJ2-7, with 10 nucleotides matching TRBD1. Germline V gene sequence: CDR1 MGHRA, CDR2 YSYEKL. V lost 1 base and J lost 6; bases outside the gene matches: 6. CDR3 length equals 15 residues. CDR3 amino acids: CASSQVRQGAIEQYF. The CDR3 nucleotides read TGCGCCAGCAGCCAAGTCCGACAGGGGGCGATCGAGCAGTACTTC.

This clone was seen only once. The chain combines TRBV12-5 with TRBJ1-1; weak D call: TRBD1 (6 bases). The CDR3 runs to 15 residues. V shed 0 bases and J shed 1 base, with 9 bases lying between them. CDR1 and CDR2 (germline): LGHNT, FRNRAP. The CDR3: CASGLVQGQNTEAFF. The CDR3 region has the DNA TGTGCTAGTGGTTTGGTACAGGGACAGAACACTGAAGCTTTCTTT.

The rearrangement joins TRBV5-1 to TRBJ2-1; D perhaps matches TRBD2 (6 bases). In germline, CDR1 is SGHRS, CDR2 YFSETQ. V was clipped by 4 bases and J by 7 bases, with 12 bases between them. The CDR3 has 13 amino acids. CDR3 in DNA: TGCGCCAGCAGCACCGATCGGGGGAATGAGCAGTTCTTC. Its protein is CASSTDRGNEQFF. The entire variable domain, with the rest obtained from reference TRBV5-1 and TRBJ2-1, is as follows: KAGVTQTPRYLIKTRGQQVTLSCSPISGHRSVSWYQQTPGQGLQFLFEYFSETQRNKGNFPGRFSGRQFSNSRSEMNVSTLELGDSALYLCASSTDRGNEQFFGPGTRLTVL.

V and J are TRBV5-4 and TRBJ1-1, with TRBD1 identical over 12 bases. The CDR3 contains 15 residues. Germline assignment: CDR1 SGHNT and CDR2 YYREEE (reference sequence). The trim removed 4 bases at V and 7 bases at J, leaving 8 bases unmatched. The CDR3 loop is CASSPGTGGKYEAFF. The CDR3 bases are TGTGCCAGCAGCCCAGGGACAGGGGGCAAGTATGAAGCTTTCTTT.

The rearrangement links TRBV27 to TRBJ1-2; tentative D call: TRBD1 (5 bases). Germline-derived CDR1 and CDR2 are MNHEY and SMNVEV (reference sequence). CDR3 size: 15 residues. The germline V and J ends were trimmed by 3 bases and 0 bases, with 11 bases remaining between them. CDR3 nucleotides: TGTGCCAGCAGTTTCGGAACAGGATCTAACTATGGCTACACCTTC. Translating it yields CASSFGTGSNYGYTF.

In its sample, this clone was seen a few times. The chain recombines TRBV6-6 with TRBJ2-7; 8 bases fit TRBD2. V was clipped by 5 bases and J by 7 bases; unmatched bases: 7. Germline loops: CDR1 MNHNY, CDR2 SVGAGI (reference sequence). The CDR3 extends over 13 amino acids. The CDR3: CASSTLAGWEQYF. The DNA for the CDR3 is TGTGCCAGCAGTACGCTAGCGGGTTGGGAGCAGTACTTC.

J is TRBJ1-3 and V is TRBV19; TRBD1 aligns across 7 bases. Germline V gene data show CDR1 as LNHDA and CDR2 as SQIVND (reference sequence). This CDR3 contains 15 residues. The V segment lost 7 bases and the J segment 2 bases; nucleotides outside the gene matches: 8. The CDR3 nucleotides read TGTGCCAGTATGGCAAGGGGGCTGGCTGGAAACACCATATATTTT. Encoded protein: CASMARGLAGNTIYF.

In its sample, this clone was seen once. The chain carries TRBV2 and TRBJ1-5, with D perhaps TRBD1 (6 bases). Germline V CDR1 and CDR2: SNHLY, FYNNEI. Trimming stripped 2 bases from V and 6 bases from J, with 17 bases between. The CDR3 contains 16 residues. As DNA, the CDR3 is TGTGCCAGCAGTGAAAGTGGGGTCAGGGGTTTTCAGCCCCAGCATTTT. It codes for CASSESGVRGFQPQHF. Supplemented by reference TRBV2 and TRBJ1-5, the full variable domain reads EPEVTQTPSHQVTQMGQEVILRCVPISNHLYFYWYRQILGQKVEFLVSFYNNEISEKSEIFDDQFSVERPDGSNFTLKIRSTKLEDSAMYFCASSESGVRGFQPQHFGDGTRLSIL.

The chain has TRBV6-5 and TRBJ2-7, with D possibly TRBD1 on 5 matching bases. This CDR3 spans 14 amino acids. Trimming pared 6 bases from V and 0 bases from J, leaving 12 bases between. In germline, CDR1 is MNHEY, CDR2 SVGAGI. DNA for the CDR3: TGTGCCAGCAGCAGAGACAGCATCTCCTACGAGCAGTACTTC. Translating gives CASSRDSISYEQYF.

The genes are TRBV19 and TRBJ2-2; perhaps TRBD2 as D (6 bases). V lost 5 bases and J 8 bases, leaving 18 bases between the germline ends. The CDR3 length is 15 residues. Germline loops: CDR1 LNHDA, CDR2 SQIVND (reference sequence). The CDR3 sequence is CASSFRDSSSGELFF. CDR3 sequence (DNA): TGTGCCAGTAGTTTTCGGGACTCCTCATCGGGGGAGCTGTTTTTT.

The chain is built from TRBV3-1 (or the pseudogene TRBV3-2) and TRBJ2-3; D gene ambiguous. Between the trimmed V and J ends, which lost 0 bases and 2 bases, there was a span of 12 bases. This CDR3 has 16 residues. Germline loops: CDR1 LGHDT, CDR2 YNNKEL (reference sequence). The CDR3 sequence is CASSQDRGTYTDTQYF. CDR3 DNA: TGTGCCAGCAGCCAAGATCGAGGAACCTACACAGATACGCAGTATTTT.

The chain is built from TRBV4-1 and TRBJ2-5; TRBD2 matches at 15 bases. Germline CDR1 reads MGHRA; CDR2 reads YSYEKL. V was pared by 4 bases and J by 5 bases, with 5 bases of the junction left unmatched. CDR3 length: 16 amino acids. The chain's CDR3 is CASSRGLAGGFETQYF. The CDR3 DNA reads TGCGCCAGCAGCCGGGGACTAGCGGGGGGCTTCGAGACCCAGTACTTC.

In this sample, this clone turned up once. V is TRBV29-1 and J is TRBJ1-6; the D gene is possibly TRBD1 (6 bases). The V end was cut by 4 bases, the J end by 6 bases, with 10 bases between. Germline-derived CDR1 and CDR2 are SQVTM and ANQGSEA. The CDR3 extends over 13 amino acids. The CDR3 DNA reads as TGCAGCGTTGGAACAGGGCTTAATTCACCCCTCCACTTT. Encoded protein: CSVGTGLNSPLHF.

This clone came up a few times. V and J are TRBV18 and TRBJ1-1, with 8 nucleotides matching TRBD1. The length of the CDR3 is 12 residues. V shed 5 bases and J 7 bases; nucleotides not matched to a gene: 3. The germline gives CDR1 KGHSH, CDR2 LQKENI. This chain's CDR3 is CASSSTGDEAFF. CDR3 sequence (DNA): TGTGCCAGCTCATCGACAGGGGATGAAGCTTTCTTT.

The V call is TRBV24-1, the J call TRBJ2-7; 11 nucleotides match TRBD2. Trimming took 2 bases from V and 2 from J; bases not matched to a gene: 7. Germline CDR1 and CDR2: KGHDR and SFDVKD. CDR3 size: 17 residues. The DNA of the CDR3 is TGTGCCACCAGTGATTCCTCTCCTAGCGGGGGGACCTACGAGCAGTACTTC. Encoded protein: CATSDSSPSGGTYEQYF.

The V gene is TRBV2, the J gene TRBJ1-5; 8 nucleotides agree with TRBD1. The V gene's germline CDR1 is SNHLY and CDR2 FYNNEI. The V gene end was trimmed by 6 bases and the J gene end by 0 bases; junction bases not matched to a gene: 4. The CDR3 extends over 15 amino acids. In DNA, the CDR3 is TGTGCCAGCAGCGAACAGGGGGGTAGCAATCAGCCCCAGCATTTT. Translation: CASSEQGGSNQPQHF.

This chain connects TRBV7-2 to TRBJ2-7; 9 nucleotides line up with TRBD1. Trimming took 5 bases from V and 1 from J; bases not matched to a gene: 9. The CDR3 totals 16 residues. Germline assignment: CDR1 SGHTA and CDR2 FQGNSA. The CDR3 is CASSTYRGQGSYEQYF. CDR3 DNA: TGTGCCAGCAGCACCTATAGGGGACAGGGATCCTACGAGCAGTACTTC.

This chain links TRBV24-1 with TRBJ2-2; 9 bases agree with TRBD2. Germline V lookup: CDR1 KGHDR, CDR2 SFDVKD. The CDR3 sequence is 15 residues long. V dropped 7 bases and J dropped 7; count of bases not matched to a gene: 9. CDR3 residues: CATSLAGDGVGELFF. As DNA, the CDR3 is TGTGCCACCAGCTTAGCGGGAGATGGTGTCGGGGAGCTGTTTTTT.

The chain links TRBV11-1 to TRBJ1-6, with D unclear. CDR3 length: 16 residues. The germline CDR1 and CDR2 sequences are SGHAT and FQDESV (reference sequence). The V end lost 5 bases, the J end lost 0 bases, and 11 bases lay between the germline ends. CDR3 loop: CASSKRVSSYNSPLHF. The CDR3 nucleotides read TGTGCCAGCAGCAAGCGGGTTAGCTCCTATAATTCACCCCTCCACTTT.